Each of the 5 T cell receptor beta chains below was sequenced from the same sample in a study of shared clonotypes between healthy human individuals. Using immunoSEQ multiplex PCR, the repertoire was profiled, and TCRdb retains in-frame clones only, with some absent. In the table there are about 1.9 million clones, about 93% of which are singletons. Positively selected for CCR7, the CD45RO-negative cells used as naive CD8 cells excluded terminally differentiated effector memory CD45RA+ cells. The specimen was naive CD8+ T cells from PBMCs. The origin of the receptors is a man aged 18-30 years in good health. Some clones in this sample may be carry-over from other donors' samples.

This chain joins TRBV27 and TRBJ1-5; 7 nucleotides align to TRBD1. The V and J ends lost 2 bases and 5 bases, in that order; junction bases with no gene match: 6. Germline V gene sequence: CDR1 MNHEY, CDR2 SMNVEV (reference sequence). This CDR3 is built from 15 residues. The CDR3 bases are TGTGCCAGCAGTTTAAAGAGACAGGGCGATCAGCCCCAGCATTTT. It translates to CASSLKRQGDQPQHF.

V usage is TRBV6-5 and J usage is TRBJ1-2; the match to TRBD1 covers 7 bases. The CDR3 loop spans 16 amino acids. Germline values: CDR1 MNHEY, CDR2 SVGAGI. Losses at the gene ends were 0 bases for V and 1 base for J; bases not matched to a gene: 5. DNA of the CDR3: TGTGCCAGCAGTTACTCTCTACAGGGGCTTAACTATGGCTACACCTTC. Translated, it gives CASSYSLQGLNYGYTF.

A single count supports this clone. The chain has TRBV7-9 and TRBJ1-3, with D possibly matching TRBD1 (5 bases). V was shortened by 1 base and J by 8 bases, with 18 bases between the two germline ends. This CDR3 is built from 16 residues. Per the germline V gene, CDR1 is SEHNR and CDR2 is FQNEAQ (reference sequence). CDR3 sequence (DNA): TGTGCCAGCAGCTTAGGTAGCGGGGGAATAATGGACACCATATATTTT. It is translated as CASSLGSGGIMDTIYF.

The chain uses TRBV6-1 and TRBJ2-7, with 9 bases identical to TRBD2. The junction had 6 bases not matched to a gene; V was cut back by 3 bases and J by 6 bases. Germline loops: CDR1 MNHNS, CDR2 SASEGT. The CDR3 runs 14 residues. The CDR3 nucleotides are TGTGCCAGCAGTGAGAGGACTAGCGTCGTCGAGCAGTACTTC. Residues: CASSERTSVVEQYF.

This clone was seen just once. The chain couples TRBV5-5 to TRBJ2-7; D unclear. Germline assignment: CDR1 SGHKS and CDR2 YYEKEE (reference sequence). The CDR3 is made up of 16 amino acids. Trimming took off 0 bases at V and 5 bases at J, with 18 bases between the two ends. CDR3 sequence reads: CASSLARQPYRHEQYF. In DNA form, the CDR3 reads TGTGCCAGCAGCTTGGCCCGGCAGCCTTATCGCCACGAGCAGTACTTC.